This TCR beta chain stems from a study of identical twins. Study-wide points: Low generation probability was overrepresented in out-of-frame alpha sequences shared by twins. Beta out-of-frame sequences showed weaker excess twin sharing. A partial confounding effect on zero-insertion analyses could come from invariant MAIT and iNKT cells.

Per germline, CDR1 SGHDN and CDR2 FVKESK. V lost 5 bases, J lost 2 bases, and 5 bases stayed unmatched. This CDR3 contains 16 residues. Notes on this clonotype: Its target is not known.

Each CDR3 protein gets one entry after TCRdb re-called the 5' RACE reads with MiXCR. The profile covers some 500,000 distinct CDR3 sequences, with nearly 10% appearing a single time and around 3% taken by the ten largest. Each donor (without exception) was a healthy Caucasian. Another study also made use of these data, one on yellow fever vaccine responses in identical twins.

This receptor was identified in a woman aged 18-29 years in good health. The V call is TRBV14, the J call TRBJ2-5; 13 bases are a match to TRBD2. Sample: PBMCs. CDR3 in amino acids: CASSSLAGGDQETQYF. The CDR3 DNA reads as TGTGCCAGCAGCTCACTAGCGGGAGGGGATCAAGAGACCCAGTACTTC.